The 13 T cell receptor beta chains below were found in one sample sequenced in a study of PD-1 blockade in classical Hodgkin lymphoma. Profiled with immunoSEQ multiplex PCR; TCRdb holds only in-frame clones, not every one. The data hold about 93,000 clones, with 78% observed a single time. Time point described: cycle 4 day 1 (C4D1), after 6 weeks of nivolumab. There was relapse after autologous stem cell transplantation in every patient, and there was variation in brentuximab vedotin exposure. The starting material was peripheral blood mononuclear cells (PBMCs), obtained before the fourth cycle of nivolumab. Receptors originate from a human donor with classical Hodgkin lymphoma.

The chain carries TRBV28 and TRBJ2-1, with 10 bases aligning to TRBD1. The germline V gene has CDR1 MDHEN and CDR2 SYDVKM. V shed 1 base, J shed 0 bases, and the junction held 6 bases outside the gene matches. The CDR3 is 18 amino acids. The DNA for the CDR3 is TGTGCCAGCAGTTTATATTCGGGACAGGGGAACTCCTACAATGAGCAGTTCTTC. Protein product: CASSLYSGQGNSYNEQFF. Full variable domain (missing parts from reference TRBV28 and TRBJ2-1): DVKVTQSSRYLVKRTGEKVFLECVQDMDHENMFWYRQDPGLGLRLIYFSYDVKMKEKGDIPEGYSVSREKKERFSLILESASTNQTSMYLCASSLYSGQGNSYNEQFFGPGTRLTVL.

The chain carries TRBV5-1 and TRBJ1-3, with D maybe TRBD1 (5 bases). The CDR3 length is 15 residues. In germline, CDR1 is SGHRS, CDR2 YFSETQ. V lost 0 bases and J lost 1, with 8 bases in between. As DNA, the CDR3 is TGCGCCAGCAGCTTGGAAGGGACTTCTGGAAACACCATATATTTT. Encoded protein: CASSLEGTSGNTIYF.

The V and J genes are TRBV28 and TRBJ2-7; 10 positions agree with TRBD1. The junction had 10 bases not matched to a gene; V was cut back by 6 bases and J by 5 bases. Germline values: CDR1 MDHEN, CDR2 SYDVKM. The CDR3 runs 15 residues. In nucleotides, the CDR3 is TGTGCCAGCAGCTCCCCCGGGACAGGGGATAACGAGCAGTACTTC. Encoded protein: CASSSPGTGDNEQYF.

This chain connects TRBV19 to TRBJ1-1; D is ambiguous. Germline assignment: CDR1 LNHDA and CDR2 SQIVND (reference sequence). The V end lost 1 base, the J end lost 0 bases, and 6 bases lay between the germline ends. The CDR3 is 14 residues long. CDR3 bases: TGTGCCAGTAGTATAGTACATTTGAACACTGAAGCTTTCTTT. Its protein is CASSIVHLNTEAFF.

This rearrangement joins TRBV5-1 to TRBJ1-1, with D possibly being TRBD1 (6 bases). The CDR3 sequence is 14 residues long. In germline, CDR1 is SGHRS, CDR2 YFSETQ. V was clipped by 4 bases and J by 2 bases, with 12 bases between them. CDR3 coding DNA: TGCGCCAGCAGCCCCTTACAGGGCAACACTGAAGCTTTCTTT. This translates into CASSPLQGNTEAFF.

The rearrangement uses TRBV30 and TRBJ2-1; 10 nucleotides line up with TRBD2. There are 14 residues in the CDR3. Trimming took 2 bases from V and 7 from J; bases not matched to a gene: 5. In germline, CDR1 is GTSNPN, CDR2 SVGIG (reference sequence). The CDR3 here is CAWSKPAGGNEQFF. DNA of the CDR3: TGTGCCTGGAGTAAGCCAGCGGGAGGGAATGAGCAGTTCTTC. The full variable domain, its missing parts supplied by reference TRBV30 and TRBJ2-1, is SQTIHQWPATLVQPVGSPLSLECTVEGTSNPNLYWYRQAAGRGLQLLFYSVGIGQISSEVPQNLSASRPQDRQFILSSKKLLLSDSGFYLCAWSKPAGGNEQFFGPGTRLTVL.

V gene TRBV10-3 combines with J gene TRBJ2-1; TRBD1 matches at 8 bases. Germline assignment: CDR1 ENHRY and CDR2 SYGVKD. The CDR3 totals 17 residues. The V and J ends lost 6 bases and 0 bases, in that order; junction bases with no gene match: 10. CDR3 in amino acids: CAISDPRGPSSYNEQFF. CDR3 sequence (DNA): TGTGCCATCAGCGACCCCAGGGGGCCTAGCTCCTACAATGAGCAGTTCTTC.

This clone was counted at least ten times. This sequence joins TRBV7-2 and TRBJ1-1; TRBD1 might be the D (5 bases). The CDR3 covers 15 residues. Germline V gives CDR1 SGHTA, CDR2 FQGNSA. V lost 3 bases and J lost 8, with 19 bases in between. Written as DNA, the CDR3 is TGTGCCAGCAGCTTTTTTATTTCAGGGACTGCCGAAGCTTTCTTT. It is translated as CASSFFISGTAEAFF.

V and J are TRBV27 and TRBJ2-3, with D perhaps matching TRBD1 (5 bases). Germline V gives CDR1 MNHEY, CDR2 SMNVEV (reference sequence). This CDR3 region has 13 residues. Trimming cost V 6 bases and J 2 bases, with 9 bases left between them. The CDR3 is CASRDTNTDTQYF. CDR3 nucleotides: TGTGCCAGCAGGGACACTAACACAGATACGCAGTATTTT.

The chain employs TRBV13 and TRBJ2-2; no reliable D call. V lost 5 bases and J lost 9, with 16 bases in between. The CDR3 spans 14 residues. The germline CDR1 and CDR2 sequences are PRHDT and FYEKMQ (reference sequence). The CDR3 DNA sequence: TGTGCCAGCAGCACGCCGCTGGTTGGATGGGAGCTGTTTTTT. This codes for CASSTPLVGWELFF.

This clone was seen once. The chain couples TRBV6-6 to TRBJ1-3; TRBD1 might be the D (6 bases). This CDR3 comprises 15 residues. The V gene's germline CDR1 is MNHNY and CDR2 SVGAGI (reference sequence). With 7 bases removed from V and 0 bases from J, the gap between germline ends came to 13 bases. The CDR3 sequence is CASTYGGLSGNTIYF. DNA for the CDR3: TGTGCCAGCACCTACGGGGGGCTCTCTGGAAACACCATATATTTT.

This clone was seen once. This CDR3 is also generated by other DNA sequences in the sample. The chain recombines TRBV4-3 with TRBJ2-3, with TRBD2 as a possible D gene (6 bases). The V gene's germline CDR1 is LGHNA and CDR2 YSLEER. V gave up 0 bases and J gave up 4 bases, with 14 bases separating them. CDR3 length: 16 amino acids. The CDR3 bases are TGCGCCAGCAGCCAAGACCTGGGAGGAATGGCAGATACGCAGTATTTT. Protein product: CASSQDLGGMADTQYF.

The chain joins TRBV27 to TRBJ2-7; D is unresolved. Germline values: CDR1 MNHEY, CDR2 SMNVEV (reference sequence). V was cut by 0 bases and J by 0 bases, with 15 bases left in between. CDR3 size: 17 residues. The CDR3 region is CASSLSAPTVISYEQYF. The CDR3 coding sequence is TGTGCCAGCAGTTTATCGGCCCCCACCGTCATCTCCTACGAGCAGTACTTC.